A single sample gave rise to the 5 T cell receptor beta chains below, sequenced in a study of T cell responses to AZD1222 COVID-19 vaccine. Clones were read by immunoSEQ multiplex PCR, and TCRdb kept only the in-frame ones, dropping some. The profile shows about 84,000 clones, about nine tenths of them singletons. This material consisted of peripheral blood, taken 28 days after the second AZD1222 dose. The receptors were gathered from an adult who received the AZD1222 COVID-19 vaccine.

The chain carries TRBV16 and TRBJ2-3; 8 positions match TRBD2. The CDR3 is 16 residues long. The V gene's germline CDR1 is KGHSY and CDR2 FQNENV. V dropped 4 bases and J dropped 1; count of bases not matched to a gene: 7. The CDR3 DNA reads TGTGCCAGCAGCCCACCGGGGGGGGAGCGCACAGATACGCAGTATTTT. It yields the protein CASSPPGGERTDTQYF.

The chain joins TRBV19 to TRBJ1-5, with TRBD1 identical over 9 bases. The V gene's germline CDR1 is LNHDA and CDR2 SQIVND (reference sequence). The CDR3 spans 19 residues. With 3 bases clipped from V and 2 bases from J, the junction kept 14 bases outside the gene matches. The CDR3 region has the DNA TGTGCCAGTAGTATGGGGGGGACAGGGAGGCCTTACGGCAATCAGCCCCAGCATTTT. Amino acids: CASSMGGTGRPYGNQPQHF.

The rearrangement links TRBV28 to TRBJ1-2; possible D gene TRBD1, 5 bases. Germline V gives CDR1 MDHEN, CDR2 SYDVKM. CDR3 length equals 14 residues. V shed 6 bases and J shed 4 bases, with 15 bases lying between them. CDR3 sequence (DNA): TGTGCCAGCAGCGTCGCAGGGTTCCCCTATGGCTACACCTTC. Protein sequence: CASSVAGFPYGYTF.

A single count supports this clone. The V gene is TRBV5-5, the J gene TRBJ2-7; 8 positions match TRBD1. Germline CDR1 reads SGHKS; CDR2 reads YYEKEE (reference sequence). The CDR3 extends over 15 amino acids. The J segment lost 5 bases and the V segment lost 3 bases, leaving 10 bases of the junction unmatched. The CDR3 DNA reads as TGTGCCAGCAGCTCCGACAGGGGCCCCCGGGACGAGCAGTACTTC. The encoded protein is CASSSDRGPRDEQYF.

The J gene is TRBJ1-1, the V gene TRBV10-3; TRBD1 is a possible D gene (5 bases). In germline, CDR1 is ENHRY, CDR2 SYGVKD. V was pared by 6 bases and J by 3 bases, with 11 bases between. The CDR3 has 13 amino acids. Written as DNA, the CDR3 is TGTGCCATCAGATCAGGGATTTACACTGAAGCTTTCTTT. This codes for CAIRSGIYTEAFF.